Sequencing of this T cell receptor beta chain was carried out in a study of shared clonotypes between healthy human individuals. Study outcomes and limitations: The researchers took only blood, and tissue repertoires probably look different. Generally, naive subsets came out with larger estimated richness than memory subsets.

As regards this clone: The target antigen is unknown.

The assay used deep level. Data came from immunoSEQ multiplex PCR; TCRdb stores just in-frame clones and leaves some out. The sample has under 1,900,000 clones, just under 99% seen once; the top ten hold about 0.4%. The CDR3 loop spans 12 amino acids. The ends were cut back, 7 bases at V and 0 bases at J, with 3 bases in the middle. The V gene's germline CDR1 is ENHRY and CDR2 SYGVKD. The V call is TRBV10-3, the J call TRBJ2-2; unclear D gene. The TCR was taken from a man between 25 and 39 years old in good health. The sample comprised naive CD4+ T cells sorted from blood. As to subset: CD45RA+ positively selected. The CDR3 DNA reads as TGTGCCATCACGGCGAACACCGGGGAGCTGTTTTTT. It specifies CAITANTGELFF.